This paragraph reports one TCR beta chain. Methods used by the authors: Estimation of nucleated cell counts relied on the amplification of reference gene primers. Only in-frame clones appear in the TCRdb table, and some are missing; sequencing was by immunoSEQ multiplex PCR. That table supplies the V and J calls and clone size; D and trimming were determined from the DNA. This table has about 180,000 clones, about 85% appearing once. This sample is drawn from a study of blood T cell repertoires in COVID-19. Study as a whole: Specimens from acute and convalescent COVID-19 originated in the United States, Italy and Spain. Sources were T cells, B-cell-depleted T cells, or PBMCs; the material itself was cDNA or gDNA.

V was trimmed by 5 bases and J by 7 bases, leaving 15 bases between them. The CDR3 covers 15 residues. Germline V gene sequence: CDR1 MGHDK, CDR2 SYGVNS. This sequence joins TRBV25-1 and TRBJ1-6; maybe TRBD1 (5 bases). Sequencing was done on a sample of peripheral blood. The clonotype comes from a woman aged 30 to 39 with active or convalescent COVID-19. CDR3 amino acids: CASSWNIKGNSPLHF. CDR3 DNA: TGTGCCAGCAGTTGGAATATTAAGGGGAATTCACCCCTCCACTTT.